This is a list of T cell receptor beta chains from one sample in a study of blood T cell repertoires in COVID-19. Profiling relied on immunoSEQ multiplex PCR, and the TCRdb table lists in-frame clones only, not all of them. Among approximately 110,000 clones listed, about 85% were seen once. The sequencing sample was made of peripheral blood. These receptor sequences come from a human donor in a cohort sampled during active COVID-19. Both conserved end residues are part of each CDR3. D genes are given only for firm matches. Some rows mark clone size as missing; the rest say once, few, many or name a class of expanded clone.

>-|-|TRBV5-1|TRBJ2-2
CASSLVQGGTGELFF
TGCGCCAGCAGCTTGGTACAGGGTGGCACCGGGGAGCTGTTTTTT
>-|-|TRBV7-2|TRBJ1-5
CASSLAINQPQHF
TGTGCCAGCAGCTTAGCTATAAATCAGCCCCAGCATTTT
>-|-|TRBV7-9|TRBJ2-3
CASSLDRDTQYF
TGTGCCAGCAGCTTAGACAGGGATACGCAGTATTTT
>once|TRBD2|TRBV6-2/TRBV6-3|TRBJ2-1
CASSSGAGGRDEQFF
TGTGCCAGCAGTTCTGGAGCGGGAGGACGTGATGAGCAGTTCTTC
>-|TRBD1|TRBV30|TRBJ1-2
CAWSTPGTGGGYTF
TGTGCCTGGAGTACCCCCGGGACAGGGGGCGGCTACACCTTC
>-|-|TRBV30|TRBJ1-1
CAWSVPRVVEAFF
TGTGCCTGGAGTGTACCCAGGGTGGTTGAAGCTTTCTTT
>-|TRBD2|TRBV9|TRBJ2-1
CASSVPQREATMVEQFF
TGTGCCAGCAGCGTACCTCAGCGGGAGGCCACGATGGTTGAGCAGTTCTTC
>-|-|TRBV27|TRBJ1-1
CASSSRTVSEAFF
TGTGCCAGCAGTTCCCGGACAGTGTCAGAAGCTTTCTTT
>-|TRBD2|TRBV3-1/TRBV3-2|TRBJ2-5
CASSQLAGETQYF
TGTGCCAGCAGCCAACTAGCGGGAGAGACCCAGTACTTC
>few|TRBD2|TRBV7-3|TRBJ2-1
CASSPGTTGHEQFF
TGTGCCAGCAGCCCCGGGACTACGGGCCATGAGCAGTTCTTC
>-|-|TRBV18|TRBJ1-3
CASSPQVTGSTIYF
TGTGCCAGCTCACCACAAGTTACAGGGTCGACCATATATTTT
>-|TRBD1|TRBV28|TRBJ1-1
CASSGTGAPYTEAFF
TGTGCCAGCAGTGGGACAGGGGCGCCTTACACTGAAGCTTTCTTT
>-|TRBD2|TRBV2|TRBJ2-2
CASSFSGGNTGELFF
TGTGCCAGCAGTTTTAGCGGGGGTAACACCGGGGAGCTGTTTTTT
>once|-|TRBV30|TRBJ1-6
CAWGGTGYNSPLHF
TGTGCCTGGGGGGGAACAGGGTACAATTCACCCCTCCACTTT